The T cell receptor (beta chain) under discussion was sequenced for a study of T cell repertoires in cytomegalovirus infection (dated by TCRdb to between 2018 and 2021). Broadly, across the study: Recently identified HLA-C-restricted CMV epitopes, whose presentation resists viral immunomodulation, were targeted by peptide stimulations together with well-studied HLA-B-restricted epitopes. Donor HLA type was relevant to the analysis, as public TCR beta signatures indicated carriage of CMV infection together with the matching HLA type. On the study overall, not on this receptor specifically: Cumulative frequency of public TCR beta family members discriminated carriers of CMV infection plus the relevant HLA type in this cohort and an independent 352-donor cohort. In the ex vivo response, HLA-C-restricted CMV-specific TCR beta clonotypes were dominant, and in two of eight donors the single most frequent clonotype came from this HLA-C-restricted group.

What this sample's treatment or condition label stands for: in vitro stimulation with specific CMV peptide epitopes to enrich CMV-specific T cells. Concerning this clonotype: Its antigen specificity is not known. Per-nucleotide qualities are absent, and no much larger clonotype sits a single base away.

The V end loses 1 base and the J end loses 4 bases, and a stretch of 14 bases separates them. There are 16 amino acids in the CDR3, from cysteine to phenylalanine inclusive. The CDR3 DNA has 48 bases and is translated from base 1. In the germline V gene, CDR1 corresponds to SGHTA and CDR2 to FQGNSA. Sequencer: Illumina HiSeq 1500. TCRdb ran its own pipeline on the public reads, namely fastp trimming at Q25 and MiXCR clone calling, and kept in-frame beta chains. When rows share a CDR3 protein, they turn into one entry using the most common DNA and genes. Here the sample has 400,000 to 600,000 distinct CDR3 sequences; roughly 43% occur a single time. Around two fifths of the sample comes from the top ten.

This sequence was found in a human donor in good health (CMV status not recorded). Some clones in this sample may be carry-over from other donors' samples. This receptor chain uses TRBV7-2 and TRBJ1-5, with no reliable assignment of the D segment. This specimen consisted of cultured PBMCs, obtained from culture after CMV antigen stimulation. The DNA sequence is TGTGCCAGCAGCTTAGTCCTCGCCCAACAGAATCAGCCCCAGCATTTT. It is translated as CASSLVLAQQNQPQHF. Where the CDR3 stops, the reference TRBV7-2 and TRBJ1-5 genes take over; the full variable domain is GAGVSQSPSNKVTEKGKDVELRCDPISGHTALYWYRQSLGQGLEFLIYFQGNSAPDKSGLPSDRFSAERTGGSVSTLTIQRTQQEDSAVYLCASSLVLAQQNQPQHFGDGTRLSIL.